What follows are 21 T cell receptor beta chains derived from one specimen sequenced in a study of T-cell reconstitution after alpha-beta-depleted transplantation in children. A TCRbeta library incorporating unique molecular identifiers was prepared. MiXCR, applied by TCRdb to the PCR reads, yields one record per CDR3 protein. The sample lists more than 85,000 distinct CDR3 sequences, around a tenth seen once, with over 8% in the top ten. The source material was PBMCs from the stem cell graft donor, sampled from the stem cell graft. The receptor set was obtained from a human donor who donated a stem cell graft to a child with acute lymphoblastic leukemia.

This clonotype was seen ten or more times. This chain joins TRBV7-2 and TRBJ2-1; D assignment may be TRBD1 or TRBD2 (5 bases each). Trimming stripped 1 base from V and 10 bases from J, with 11 bases between. Germline CDR1 reads SGHTA; CDR2 reads FQGNSA. CDR3 size: 13 residues. CDR3 sequence: CASSLVDGTEQFF. In nucleotides, the CDR3 is TGTGCCAGCAGCTTAGTCGATGGGACGGAGCAGTTCTTC.

This clonotype was found many times. The chain carries TRBV29-1 and TRBJ1-1, with D possibly matching TRBD1 (6 bases). Trimming left V 6 bases short and J 3 bases short, with 17 bases between. Germline-derived CDR1 and CDR2 are SQVTM and ANQGSEA. This CDR3 spans 14 amino acids. CDR3 nucleotides: TGCAGCGTCATTTTCCAGGGGAAGTACACTGAAGCTTTCTTT. Translated: CSVIFQGKYTEAFF.

This clonotype has ten or more counts. J is TRBJ1-5 and V is TRBV12-3 or TRBV12-4; TRBD1 aligns across 8 bases. This CDR3 spans 16 amino acids. V dropped 5 bases and J dropped 3; count of bases not matched to a gene: 9. The DNA of the CDR3 is TGTGCCAGCAGTCGTACAGGGGGTCTCTTCAATCAGCCCCAGCATTTT. It yields the protein CASSRTGGLFNQPQHF.

There are many counts of this clonotype. The rearrangement joins TRBV12-3 or TRBV12-4 to TRBJ2-1, with TRBD1 identical over 8 bases. After removal of 0 bases from V and 3 bases from J, the junction contained 4 bases not matched to a gene. CDR3 size: 16 residues. The CDR3 nucleotides are TGTGCCAGCAGTTTAGCGTACGGACAGGGCTACAATGAGCAGTTCTTC. This encodes CASSLAYGQGYNEQFF.

This clonotype has ten or more counts. This chain connects TRBV7-2 to TRBJ1-2; 12 positions agree with TRBD1. CDR3 size: 17 residues. The germline V gene encodes CDR1 SGHTA and CDR2 FQGNSA. V shed 2 bases and J 5 bases; nucleotides not matched to a gene: 9. The CDR3 sequence: CASSLLPKGQGAYGYTF. CDR3 coding DNA: TGTGCCAGCAGCTTATTGCCCAAGGGACAGGGGGCGTATGGCTACACCTTC.

In this sample, this clonotype turned up many times. The chain is built from TRBV6-2 or TRBV6-3 and TRBJ1-5; D is perhaps TRBD1 (5 bases). The CDR3 sequence is 14 residues long. Germline V gene data show CDR1 as MNHEY and CDR2 as SVGEGT. Deletions cut 2 bases from V and 4 bases from J, with 9 bases between. This CDR3 reads CASSYRGVNQPQHF. For the CDR3, the DNA is TGTGCCAGCAGTTACCGGGGGGTAAATCAGCCCCAGCATTTT.

At least ten counts were recorded for this clonotype. The chain uses TRBV12-3 or TRBV12-4 and TRBJ2-3; 10 nucleotides match TRBD1. CDR3 size: 14 residues. V gave up 1 base and J gave up 6 bases; unmatched junction bases: 1. For the CDR3, the DNA is TGTGCCAGCAGTTTAGGACAGGGGGCGGATACGCAGTATTTT. Protein: CASSLGQGADTQYF.

Concerning this clonotype itself: It may be a read error: a sequence one base away is much more abundant. V is TRBV29-1 and J is TRBJ1-1; TRBD1 is a possible D gene (6 bases). Germline lookup yields CDR1 SQVTM and CDR2 ANQGSEA. The CDR3 totals 12 residues. Trimming cost V 4 bases and J 10 bases, with 16 bases left between them. CDR3 amino acids: CSVVTGGRSAFF. CDR3 nucleotide sequence: TGCAGCGTTGTCACCGGGGGCAGGTCAGCTTTCTTT.

This clonotype was recorded many times. The chain is built from TRBV4-3 and TRBJ2-1; tentatively, D is TRBD1 (6 bases). The CDR3 consists of 13 residues. With 1 base removed from V and 8 bases from J, the gap between germline ends came to 9 bases. Germline values: CDR1 LGHNA, CDR2 YSLEER. CDR3 in DNA: TGCGCCAGCAGCCAAGTAAGGGGGTATGAGCAGTTCTTC. It codes for CASSQVRGYEQFF.

This clonotype was counted ten times or more. The chain joins TRBV5-1 to TRBJ2-3, with D unresolved. Germline-derived CDR1 and CDR2 are SGHRS and YFSETQ. The CDR3 totals 17 residues. Deletions cut 1 base from V and 0 bases from J, with 15 bases between. The chain's CDR3 is CASSLTPPVSSTDTQYF. The CDR3 nucleotides read TGCGCCAGCAGCTTGACCCCCCCTGTTTCGAGCACAGATACGCAGTATTTT.

V usage is TRBV4-2 and J usage is TRBJ1-5; no definite D call. V was pared by 4 bases and J by 3 bases, with 16 bases between. CDR1 is LGHNA and CDR2 is YNFKEQ in the germline V gene. The length of the CDR3 is 16 residues. CDR3 sequence reads: CASSPGLRCTNQPQHF. DNA for the CDR3: TGTGCCAGCAGCCCTGGGCTCCGCTGCACCAATCAGCCCCAGCATTTT.

This clonotype was seen repeatedly, ten times or more. J is TRBJ1-1 and V is TRBV5-1, with a possible D match to TRBD1 (5 bases). Germline CDR1 reads SGHRS; CDR2 reads YFSETQ. With 4 bases removed from V and 3 bases from J, the gap between germline ends came to 10 bases. The CDR3 runs 13 residues. In DNA form, the CDR3 reads TGCGCCAGCAGCAAGGGGACGGACACTGAAGCTTTCTTT. Encoded protein: CASSKGTDTEAFF. Variable domain in full (rest from reference TRBV5-1 and TRBJ1-1): KAGVTQTPRYLIKTRGQQVTLSCSPISGHRSVSWYQQTPGQGLQFLFEYFSETQRNKGNFPGRFSGRQFSNSRSEMNVSTLELGDSALYLCASSKGTDTEAFFGQGTRLTVV.

This clonotype came up many times. The CDR3 loop is CASSRGQGNQPQHF. CDR3 coding DNA: TGTGCCAGCAGCCGAGGACAGGGCAATCAGCCCCAGCATTTT. The chain is built from TRBV7-2 and TRBJ1-5, with TRBD1 matching over 7 bases. Germline-derived CDR1 and CDR2 are SGHTA and FQGNSA. After removal of 5 bases from V and 2 bases from J, the junction contained 3 bases not matched to a gene. The CDR3 runs to 14 residues.

This clonotype came up many times. The V and J genes are TRBV24-1 and TRBJ2-1, with 7 bases aligning to TRBD1. Unmatched junction bases numbered 13, after V lost 3 bases and J lost 3 bases. Germline V lookup: CDR1 KGHDR, CDR2 SFDVKD. The CDR3 is 18 residues long. CDR3 DNA sequence: TGTGCCACCAGTGATCCCCGCCAATCGGGACAGCTCTACAATGAGCAGTTCTTC. Translated, it gives CATSDPRQSGQLYNEQFF.

At least ten counts were recorded for this clonotype. V and J are TRBV5-5 and TRBJ2-7; no firm D call. The V end was cut by 1 base, the J end by 1 base, with 12 bases between. This CDR3 is built from 15 residues. The germline CDR1 and CDR2 sequences are SGHKS and YYEKEE (reference sequence). The CDR3 sequence is CASSLPESGSYEQYF. The CDR3 nucleotides are TGTGCCAGCAGCTTGCCGGAATCGGGTTCCTACGAGCAGTACTTC.

This clonotype appeared many times. The gene calls are TRBV3-1 and TRBJ2-7; D might be TRBD1 (6 bases). V lost 0 bases and J lost 3, with 9 bases in between. CDR1 and CDR2 (germline): LGHDT, YNNKEL (reference sequence). The length of the CDR3 is 14 residues. CDR3 in DNA: TGTGCCAGCAGCCAAGAGTGGACAGACTACGAGCAGTACTTC. Amino acids: CASSQEWTDYEQYF.

Many counts were recorded for this clonotype. The chain carries TRBV3-1 and TRBJ2-1, with D unresolved. V was pared by 1 base and J by 8 bases, with 18 bases between. Germline CDR1 is LGHDT and CDR2 is YNNKEL (reference sequence). The CDR3 consists of 16 residues. The CDR3 nucleotides read TGTGCCAGCAGCCAAGTGACCCCTGCTCGAGTCGATGAGCAGTTCTTC. It is translated as CASSQVTPARVDEQFF.

The chain couples TRBV12-3 or TRBV12-4 to TRBJ2-1; 8 nucleotides match TRBD1. V shed 6 bases, J shed 5 bases, and the junction held 6 bases outside the gene matches. This CDR3 region has 14 residues. For the CDR3, the DNA is TGTGCCAGCAGGACTGGACAGGGCAACAATGAGCAGTTCTTC. Translating it yields CASRTGQGNNEQFF.

This rearrangement joins TRBV24-1 to TRBJ2-6, with D possibly being TRBD1 (5 bases). The CDR3 loop spans 15 amino acids. V was cut by 6 bases and J by 1 base, with 9 bases left in between. Germline values: CDR1 KGHDR, CDR2 SFDVKD. The CDR3 DNA sequence: TGTGCCACCAGTACATCAGGGTCTGGGGCCAACGTCCTGACTTTC. Its translation is CATSTSGSGANVLTF.

This clonotype occurred many times. This sequence joins TRBV7-2 and TRBJ1-2; D is unclear. The CDR3 loop spans 12 amino acids. Trimming stripped 5 bases from V and 5 bases from J, with 9 bases between. The germline V gene has CDR1 SGHTA and CDR2 FQGNSA. This CDR3 reads CASSPGDYGYTF. The CDR3 DNA is TGTGCCAGCAGCCCCGGGGATTATGGCTACACCTTC.

V and J are TRBV28 and TRBJ2-1, with TRBD2 identical over 15 bases. The CDR3 runs 16 residues. V lost 5 bases to trimming and J lost 6 bases; unmatched junction nucleotides: 5. The germline gives CDR1 MDHEN, CDR2 SYDVKM. The DNA for the CDR3 is TGTGCCAGCAGTCCGCCGGGACTAGCGGGAGGCAATGAGCAGTTCTTC. It encodes CASSPPGLAGGNEQFF.